The rows below give T cell receptor beta chains drawn from one sample of a study of Ad26.COV2.S vaccination and SARS-CoV-2 variants. Libraries were prepared by immunoSEQ multiplex PCR; TCRdb keeps only in-frame clonotypes and omits some of them. The sample shows around 300,000 clones, less than 90% of them seen only once. The sample here was peripheral blood, taken in a trial of Ad26.COV2.S vaccine versus placebo. The source is a person aged 18 to 59 who received the Ad26.COV2.S COVID-19 vaccine or a placebo. CDR3s include the opening cysteine and the closing phenylalanine or tryptophan. The D gene is left open where the match is weak. Only some rows state a clone size, as once, few, many or a class for expanded clones.

D gene	clone size	J gene	V gene	CDR3 DNA	CDR3 protein
-	-	TRBJ1-1	TRBV3-1/TRBV3-2	TGTGCCAGCAGCTCAAAGGGGGGGGCTATGGGCGAGAACACTGAAGCTTTCTTT	CASSSKGGAMGENTEAFF
TRBD1	-	TRBJ2-7	TRBV19	TGTGCCAGTAGGGGACAGGGGTTAAGCGAGCAGTACTTC	CASRGQGLSEQYF
-	-	TRBJ2-7	TRBV20-1	TGCAGTGCTAGTTCGCGAAAAGCCAACGAGCAGTACTTC	CSASSRKANEQYF
-	-	TRBJ2-7	TRBV6-2/TRBV6-3	TGTGCCAGCAGTTACTTAGGTTCCGAGCAGTACTTC	CASSYLGSEQYF
TRBD1	-	TRBJ2-4	TRBV3-1/TRBV3-2	TGTGCCAGCAGCCCCCGGGACAGGGGGAACATTCAGTACTTC	CASSPRDRGNIQYF
-	once	TRBJ2-7	TRBV18	TGTGCCAGCTCCGGACAGCAATACTACGAGCAGTACTTC	CASSGQQYYEQYF
-	-	TRBJ2-7	TRBV7-3	TGTGCCAGCAGCTTAATGAGAACAACCCAAGAGCAGTACTTC	CASSLMRTTQEQYF
TRBD1	-	TRBJ1-5	TRBV27	TGTGCCAGCGGAACCCGACAGGGACGCGGCAATCAGCCCCAGCATTTT	CASGTRQGRGNQPQHF
-	-	TRBJ2-2	TRBV9	TGTGCCAGCAGCGTAGTCGCCGGGGAGCTGTTTTTT	CASSVVAGELFF
TRBD2	-	TRBJ2-3	TRBV7-9	TGTGCCAGCAGCTTAGGTTTTAGCGGGATATCCGGGGATACGCAGTATTTT	CASSLGFSGISGDTQYF
-	-	TRBJ1-1	TRBV27	TGTGCCAGCAGTTTCAGTGGGGTGAACACTGAAGCTTTCTTT	CASSFSGVNTEAFF